The 7 T cell receptor beta chains presented below share a single source sample, sequenced in a study of blood T cell repertoires in COVID-19. Libraries were prepared by immunoSEQ multiplex PCR; TCRdb keeps only in-frame clonotypes and omits some of them. The profile shows about 400,000 clones, approximately 88% of them singletons. Sequenced sample: PBMCs or T cells enriched from blood (not recorded which). These receptors were collected from a woman aged 40 to 49 with acute COVID-19.

With respect to this clone: Other DNA sequences in the sample encode the same CDR3. The CDR3 DNA sequence: TGCAGCGTTGGAACAGGGGGAGGCAATCAGCCCCAGCATTTT. As protein: CSVGTGGGNQPQHF. The chain has TRBV29-1 and TRBJ1-5, with 8 bases aligning to TRBD1. The CDR3 sequence is 14 residues long. Germline CDR1 SQVTM, CDR2 ANQGSEA. Unmatched junction bases numbered 4, after V lost 4 bases and J lost 2 bases. Supplemented by reference TRBV29-1 and TRBJ1-5, the full variable domain reads SAVISQKPSRDICQRGTSLTIQCQVDSQVTMMFWYRQQPGQSLTLIATANQGSEATYESGFVIDKFPISRPNLTFSTLTVSNMSPEDSSIYLCSVGTGGGNQPQHFGDGTRLSIL.

The chain couples TRBV30 to TRBJ1-6, with TRBD1 matching 12 bases. This CDR3 region has 15 residues. After removal of 7 bases from V and 5 bases from J, the junction contained 6 bases not matched to a gene. Per germline, CDR1 GTSNPN and CDR2 SVGIG (reference sequence). Here the CDR3 reads CASGGQGADNSPLHF. CDR3 coding DNA: TGTGCCTCGGGGGGACAGGGGGCGGATAATTCACCCCTCCACTTT.

The V and J genes are TRBV7-2 and TRBJ2-1, with 11 bases lining up with TRBD2. This CDR3 region has 16 residues. Germline V CDR1 and CDR2: SGHTA, FQGNSA. Trimming took 1 base from V and 10 from J; bases not matched to a gene: 9. This chain's CDR3 is CASSLVGLAGGREQFF. The CDR3 DNA reads TGTGCCAGCAGCTTAGTTGGCCTAGCGGGGGGCCGGGAGCAGTTCTTC.

Notes on this clone: A read error may account for a junction end that differs from germline. The rearrangement joins TRBV3-1 (or the pseudogene TRBV3-2) to TRBJ2-1, with 7 nucleotides matching TRBD1. Germline V CDR1 and CDR2: LGHDT, YNNKEL (reference sequence). CDR3 length: 14 residues. CDR3 DNA: TGTGCCAGCAGACAAGGGGGCACCTACAATGAGCAGTTCTTC. Amino acid sequence: CASRQGGTYNEQFF.

The chain uses TRBV6-5 and TRBJ1-2; 8 positions agree with TRBD1. V dropped 6 bases and J dropped 6; count of bases not matched to a gene: 9. CDR3 length equals 14 residues. Germline V gene data show CDR1 as MNHEY and CDR2 as SVGAGI. The CDR3 loop reads CASRLQGAQDGYTF. The CDR3 region has the DNA TGTGCCAGCAGACTCCAGGGGGCGCAGGATGGCTACACCTTC.

CDR3 region: CASSPTWDRGGNQPQHF. CDR3 bases: TGTGCCAGTAGCCCCACCTGGGACAGGGGAGGCAATCAGCCCCAGCATTTT. This sequence joins TRBV19 and TRBJ1-5; 10 nucleotides align to TRBD1. Losses at the gene ends were 6 bases for V and 2 bases for J; bases not matched to a gene: 10. The germline V gene encodes CDR1 LNHDA and CDR2 SQIVND (reference sequence). The CDR3 consists of 17 residues.

The chain couples TRBV5-4 to TRBJ1-2, with TRBD1 matching over 7 bases. Germline V gene data show CDR1 as SGHNT and CDR2 as YYREEE (reference sequence). Trimming took 4 bases from V and 2 from J; bases not matched to a gene: 5. There are 14 residues in the CDR3. CDR3 in amino acids: CASSPGTENYGYTF. In DNA, the CDR3 is TGTGCCAGCAGCCCAGGGACAGAAAACTATGGCTACACCTTC.